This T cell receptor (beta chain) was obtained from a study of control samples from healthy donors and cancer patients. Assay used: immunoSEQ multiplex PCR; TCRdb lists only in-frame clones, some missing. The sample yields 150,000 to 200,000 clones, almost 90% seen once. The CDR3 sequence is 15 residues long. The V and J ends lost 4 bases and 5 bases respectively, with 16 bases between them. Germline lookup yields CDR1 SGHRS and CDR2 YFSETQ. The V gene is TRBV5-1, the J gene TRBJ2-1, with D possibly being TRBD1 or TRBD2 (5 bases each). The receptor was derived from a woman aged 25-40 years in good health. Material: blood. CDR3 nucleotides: TGCGCCAGCAGCCGGATCGGGACGGATAACAATGAGCAGTTCTTC. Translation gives CASSRIGTDNNEQFF.